This passage covers 29 T cell receptor beta chains from one sample sequenced in a study of blood T cell repertoires in COVID-19. Clones were read by immunoSEQ multiplex PCR, and TCRdb kept only the in-frame ones, dropping some. The data hold approximately 90,000 clones, with about two thirds observed a single time. The specimen sequenced was peripheral blood. All receptors derive from an elderly woman with acute or convalescent COVID-19.

Here the CDR3 reads CAWSQSLDRYYGYTF. Written as DNA, the CDR3 is TGTGCCTGGAGTCAATCTCTGGACAGGTACTATGGCTACACCTTC. This chain connects TRBV30 to TRBJ1-2, with 7 bases that match TRBD1. Unmatched junction bases numbered 9, after V lost 2 bases and J lost 3 bases. The CDR3 runs 15 residues. Looked up from germline, CDR1 is GTSNPN and CDR2 is SVGIG (reference sequence).

The chain employs TRBV28 and TRBJ1-5, with 11 positions matching TRBD1. Germline trimming cut 4 bases from V and 5 bases from J; bases unmatched to any gene: 7. Germline CDR1 is MDHEN and CDR2 is SYDVKM. The length of the CDR3 is 16 residues. The DNA of the CDR3 is TGTGCCAGCAGTTCACCCGGACAGGGGGCTCATCAGCCCCAGCATTTT. Its translation is CASSSPGQGAHQPQHF.

The genes are TRBV24-1 and TRBJ2-2; TRBD2 aligns across 9 bases. The ends lost 0 bases at V and 2 bases at J; junction bases unmatched: 6. Germline lookup yields CDR1 KGHDR and CDR2 SFDVKD. The CDR3 consists of 18 residues. CDR3 amino acids: CATSDLGLAISNTGELFF. The CDR3 DNA reads as TGTGCCACCAGTGATTTGGGACTAGCGATCTCTAACACCGGGGAGCTGTTTTTT.

The chain employs TRBV3-1 (or the pseudogene TRBV3-2) and TRBJ1-1, with D unresolved. V was cut by 1 base and J by 9 bases, with 6 bases left in between. The CDR3 has 11 amino acids. Looked up from germline, CDR1 is LGHDT and CDR2 is YNNKEL (reference sequence). The CDR3 protein is CASSQGYKAFF. In nucleotides, the CDR3 is TGTGCCAGCAGCCAAGGTTACAAAGCTTTCTTT.

This clone occurred once. The J gene is TRBJ2-7, the V gene TRBV6-2 or TRBV6-3; D is unclear. CDR1 MNHEY and CDR2 SVGEGT come from the germline V gene. Trimming shortened V by 2 bases and J by 2 bases, and 10 bases separated the two germline ends. This CDR3 spans 14 amino acids. The CDR3 spells CASSYEEQAYEQYF. The CDR3 DNA sequence: TGTGCCAGCAGTTACGAGGAACAAGCCTACGAGCAGTACTTC.

The CDR3 bases are TGTGCCAGCAGCCACCCGGGATTGAACACCGGGGAGCTGTTTTTT. As protein: CASSHPGLNTGELFF. The V call is TRBV7-9, the J call TRBJ2-2; possibly TRBD2 for D (5 bases). The germline gives CDR1 SEHNR, CDR2 FQNEAQ (reference sequence). This CDR3 has 15 residues. Trimming pared 5 bases from V and 1 base from J, leaving 11 bases between.

The chain combines TRBV2 with TRBJ2-5; TRBD2 aligns across 7 bases. The germline CDR1 and CDR2 sequences are SNHLY and FYNNEI. The CDR3 totals 13 residues. V shed 10 bases, J shed 2 bases, and the junction held 7 bases outside the gene matches. CDR3: CATRGESQETQYF. CDR3 sequence (DNA): TGTGCCACTCGGGGGGAATCACAAGAGACCCAGTACTTC.

The rearrangement joins TRBV7-9 to TRBJ2-2, with 9 bases aligning to TRBD1. Unmatched junction bases numbered 10, after V lost 5 bases and J lost 6 bases. The CDR3 spans 16 residues. Per the germline V gene, CDR1 is SEHNR and CDR2 is FQNEAQ (reference sequence). The CDR3 loop reads CASSPTGGNKAGELFF. CDR3 DNA sequence: TGTGCCAGCAGCCCGACAGGGGGGAATAAAGCCGGGGAGCTGTTTTTT. Filled out from reference TRBV7-9 and TRBJ2-2, the complete variable domain reads DTGVSQNPRHKITKRGQNVTFRCDPISEHNRLYWYRQTLGQGPEFLTYFQNEAQLEKSRLLSDRFSAERPKGSFSTLEIQRTEQGDSAMYLCASSPTGGNKAGELFFGEGSRLTVL.

This clone appeared a single time. This rearrangement joins TRBV7-8 to TRBJ1-3, with a possible D match to TRBD1 (5 bases). CDR1 is SGHVS, CDR2 FQNEAQ, per germline. V was clipped by 0 bases and J by 7 bases, with 10 bases between them. CDR3 length: 14 residues. In nucleotides, the CDR3 is TGTGCCAGCAGCTTAGCAGGGGCATGGAACACCATATATTTT. Translated, it gives CASSLAGAWNTIYF.

J is TRBJ2-5 and V is TRBV9; TRBD2 aligns across 15 bases. CDR3 size: 16 residues. Trimming took 4 bases from V and 5 from J; bases not matched to a gene: 6. Germline CDR1 and CDR2: SGDLS and YYNGEE. CDR3 residues: CASSYSGLAGGETQYF. CDR3 nucleotides: TGTGCCAGCAGCTATTCTGGACTAGCGGGGGGGGAGACCCAGTACTTC.

The rearrangement uses TRBV24-1 and TRBJ1-3; D is unclear. The length of the CDR3 is 16 residues. The germline CDR1 and CDR2 sequences are KGHDR and SFDVKD. Trimming removed 7 bases from V and 4 bases from J, with 19 bases in between. DNA of the CDR3: TGTGCCACCAGAACACTCACGGACTTGAACGGAAACACCATATATTTT. Translated: CATRTLTDLNGNTIYF.

The V call is TRBV7-9, the J call TRBJ2-1; 9 bases match TRBD1. CDR3 length: 12 amino acids. V trimming: 1 base; J trimming: 14 bases; junction bases outside the gene matches: 3. Germline V gives CDR1 SEHNR, CDR2 FQNEAQ (reference sequence). The CDR3 DNA follows: TGTGCCAGCAGCTTAGACCGACAGGGGGAGTTCTTC. Protein sequence: CASSLDRQGEFF.

The genes are TRBV30 and TRBJ1-1; 8 positions agree with TRBD1. From germline, CDR1 is GTSNPN and CDR2 SVGIG (reference sequence). The CDR3 length is 14 residues. V was clipped by 2 bases and J by 2 bases; unmatched bases: 4. This CDR3 reads CAWSWGQVNTEAFF. In DNA form, the CDR3 reads TGTGCCTGGAGTTGGGGACAGGTTAACACTGAAGCTTTCTTT.

The chain is built from TRBV6-2 or TRBV6-3 and TRBJ1-5, with D hard to call. This CDR3 has 12 amino acids. Germline V gene sequence: CDR1 MNHEY, CDR2 SVGEGT. The V gene lost 5 bases and the J gene lost 7 bases, with 9 bases spanning the gap. The CDR3 DNA reads as TGTGCCAGCAGTCCGACCGGGCAGCCCCAGCATTTT. It yields the protein CASSPTGQPQHF.

The chain is built from TRBV5-1 and TRBJ2-7, with D unresolved. The CDR3 sequence is 15 residues long. Germline V lookup: CDR1 SGHRS, CDR2 YFSETQ. With 2 bases removed from V and 2 bases from J, the gap between germline ends came to 14 bases. The CDR3, as DNA: TGCGCCAGCAGCTTAGGCGCTACAGATACCTACGAGCAGTACTTC. It translates to CASSLGATDTYEQYF.

The chain couples TRBV19 to TRBJ2-1; TRBD2 might be the D (6 bases). The germline gives CDR1 LNHDA, CDR2 SQIVND (reference sequence). The CDR3 runs to 15 residues. The V end was cut by 4 bases, the J end by 10 bases, with 20 bases between. The CDR3 DNA reads TGTGCCAGTAGTACAGGCCTCGGACTATTGGGGGAGCAGTTCTTC. It specifies CASSTGLGLLGEQFF.

This clone appeared a single time. This sequence joins TRBV3-1 (or the pseudogene TRBV3-2) and TRBJ2-1; D may be TRBD2 (5 bases). The V end lost 2 bases, the J end lost 5 bases, and 19 bases lay between the germline ends. CDR1 is LGHDT and CDR2 is YNNKEL in the germline V gene (reference sequence). CDR3 size: 17 residues. The CDR3 sequence is CASSQRRAGSEHNEQFF. The CDR3 DNA reads as TGTGCCAGCAGCCAACGCCGGGCTGGTAGCGAGCACAATGAGCAGTTCTTC.

The chain carries TRBV7-3 and TRBJ2-3, with D possibly TRBD1 on 6 matching bases. CDR1 is SGHTA, CDR2 FQGTGA, per germline. Trimming removed 2 bases at V and 3 bases at J, with 12 bases between. The CDR3 covers 15 residues. The CDR3 is CASSLQGIGTDTQYF. The CDR3 DNA reads TGTGCCAGCAGCTTACAGGGGATTGGAACAGATACGCAGTATTTT.

This clone was picked up a small number of times. The rearrangement joins TRBV7-2 to TRBJ1-1; possibly TRBD1 for D (6 bases). CDR1 and CDR2 from the germline V gene are SGHTA and FQGNSA. Trimming pared 4 bases from V and 7 bases from J, leaving 13 bases between. CDR3 length: 13 amino acids. CDR3 DNA: TGTGCCAGCAGCTCTCACGGGACACTTGAAGCTTTCTTT. Encoded protein: CASSSHGTLEAFF.

This clone was counted a single time. The chain is built from TRBV29-1 and TRBJ1-1; D may be TRBD1 (5 bases). CDR3 length: 13 residues. Germline loops: CDR1 SQVTM, CDR2 ANQGSEA. V was clipped by 2 bases and J by 1 base, with 8 bases between them. This CDR3 is CSVEIQENTEAFF. In DNA, the CDR3 is TGCAGCGTTGAAATACAGGAGAACACTGAAGCTTTCTTT.

This chain uses TRBV4-2 with TRBJ1-2; no definite D call. This CDR3 is built from 14 residues. V was cut by 0 bases and J by 6 bases, with 11 bases left in between. Germline loops: CDR1 LGHNA, CDR2 YNFKEQ. The CDR3 DNA sequence: TGTGCCAGCAGCCAAGATCAGGAATACGATGGCTACACCTTC. Protein product: CASSQDQEYDGYTF.

The genes are TRBV5-1 and TRBJ1-2, with D unresolved. Germline CDR1 and CDR2: SGHRS and YFSETQ. Trimming removed 4 bases from V and 4 bases from J, with 11 bases in between. The CDR3 runs 13 residues. For the CDR3, the DNA is TGCGCCAGCAGCCTGACGGAGCCCTATGGCTACACCTTC. It yields the protein CASSLTEPYGYTF.

The chain couples TRBV27 to TRBJ2-3; D is perhaps TRBD1 (6 bases). Trimming took 5 bases from V and 0 from J, leaving 21 bases between them. The CDR3 has 18 residues. The germline V gene has CDR1 MNHEY and CDR2 SMNVEV (reference sequence). The CDR3 sequence: CASSPTPIYRESTDTQYF. For the CDR3, the DNA is TGTGCCAGCAGTCCCACTCCAATCTACAGGGAAAGCACAGATACGCAGTATTTT.

This chain links TRBV27 with TRBJ1-2, with a tentative D call TRBD1 (5 bases). In germline, CDR1 is MNHEY, CDR2 SMNVEV (reference sequence). V shed 2 bases and J shed 0 bases, with 13 bases lying between them. This CDR3 has 16 amino acids. CDR3 bases: TGTGCCAGCAGTTTAACCAGGGAAGGGACTAACTATGGCTACACCTTC. Protein sequence: CASSLTREGTNYGYTF.

The V gene is TRBV10-2, the J gene TRBJ1-5; D ambiguous. The CDR3 is 11 amino acids. Germline V gene lookup returns CDR1 WSHSY and CDR2 SAAADI. The CDR3 reads CASGPSQPQHF. DNA of the CDR3: TGCGCATCAGGTCCCAGTCAGCCCCAGCATTTT.

The chain links TRBV7-2 to TRBJ1-2, with 7 positions matching TRBD1. Germline V gene lookup returns CDR1 SGHTA and CDR2 FQGNSA. This CDR3 region has 15 residues. V shed 5 bases, J shed 4 bases, and the junction held 10 bases outside the gene matches. This CDR3 is CASSPTETGFYGYTF. The CDR3 bases are TGTGCCAGCAGCCCCACAGAGACAGGGTTCTATGGCTACACCTTC.

This clone was seen more than once but under ten times. This chain joins TRBV2 and TRBJ1-2; tentatively, D is TRBD1 (5 bases). The V gene's germline CDR1 is SNHLY and CDR2 FYNNEI. Trimming took off 8 bases at V and 3 bases at J, with 13 bases between the two ends. CDR3 length: 13 residues. CDR3: CASSQGLDYGYTF. In DNA, the CDR3 is TGTGCCAGCTCTCAGGGCTTAGACTATGGCTACACCTTC.

V is TRBV12-3 or TRBV12-4 and J is TRBJ1-2; unclear D gene. CDR3 length equals 13 residues. V lost 6 bases and J 4 bases, leaving 12 bases between the germline ends. CDR3 amino acids: CASRLPVSYGYTF. The DNA of the CDR3 is TGTGCCAGCAGACTTCCTGTCTCCTATGGCTACACCTTC.

The rearrangement joins TRBV24-1 to TRBJ2-3, with TRBD2 identical over 7 bases. This CDR3 spans 16 amino acids. CDR1 and CDR2 from the germline V gene are KGHDR and SFDVKD. Losses at the gene ends were 3 bases for V and 1 base for J; bases not matched to a gene: 6. The CDR3 reads CATSDPGRLGTDTQYF. Here the CDR3 DNA reads TGTGCCACCAGTGATCCCGGGAGGCTGGGCACAGATACGCAGTATTTT.